The source of this TCR beta chain is a study of cytomegalovirus exposure and HLA in healthy donors. Across the study: A prior study identified 110 million or so unique TCR beta sequences from roughly 170 million T cells.

Study-wide results and limits: Later analysis found that TCR beta chains associated with HLA were more clonally expanded than other, equally common chains.

Per germline, CDR1 SGHRS and CDR2 YFSETQ. The CDR3 contains 18 residues. J was trimmed by 2 bases and V by 0 bases; bases with no gene match: 12. Healthy individuals who donated bone marrow served as the donors. PCR used 60 Vbeta primers and 13 Jbeta primers. Clones were read by immunoSEQ multiplex PCR, and TCRdb kept only the in-frame ones, dropping some. The profile shows approximately 100,000 clones, around 85% of them singletons. About this clone: Its matching antigen is unknown.

The sample consisted of PBMCs. This TCR was recovered from a man aged 40-49 years in good health and CMV-seropositive. The chain has TRBV5-1 and TRBJ2-5; TRBD1 matches 8 bases. For the CDR3, the DNA is TGCGCCAGCAGCTTGGCGGCAGGGGGCCTCCGCCGGCAAGAGACCCAGTACTTC. It encodes CASSLAAGGLRRQETQYF.